This T cell receptor (beta chain) is drawn from a study of blood T cell repertoires in COVID-19 (dated by TCRdb to 2019 to 2021). In terms of the full investigation: Collaborator samples came from the United States, Italy and Spain and covered acute and convalescent phases of COVID-19. Sample metadata almost always included a de-identified subject ID, COVID-19 status, age in years and sex. Deeply sampled blood TCRbeta repertoires from subjects exposed to, actively infected with, or recovered from COVID-19 were included in the dataset. The material from the prospective study consisted of cDNA or gDNA derived from T cells, B-cell-depleted T cells, or PBMCs. The samples were drawn from the first 160 participants of the ongoing ImmuneRACE study and from some 1,300 subjects provided by 6 global collaborators. The repertoires were released in a freely available public database meant as a resource for research on the immune response to SARS-CoV-2. Where available, HLA class I and class II types were taken from metadata supplied by the sample provider and were not determined by assay-based typing.

Including the terminal cysteine and phenylalanine, the CDR3 comprises 15 residues. Here the CDR3 DNA is all that survives: 45 bases in frame from base 1. V loses 5 bases of germline sequence and J loses 6 bases, and the interval between the two ends is 17 bases. Sequences LNHDA (CDR1) and SQIVND (CDR2) are obtained from the germline V gene (reference sequence). The collaborating institutions used their own protocols to collect whole blood in K2EDTA tubes. For TCRbeta analysis, collaborator samples were shipped as frozen whole blood, as isolated PBMCs, or as DNA extracted from either sample type. Overall results and qualifications from the work: Clinical and demographic metadata were provided uncurated, with the amount varying by source and participant.

A word on this clone: This clone's antigen is unknown. The input lacks base qualities; no much larger clone sits a single base away.

TCRbeta CDR3 regions were amplified from genomic DNA by means of the immunoSEQ Assay, a bias-controlled multiplex PCR. The study's processing was this. Nucleated cell counts per sample were estimated from amplification of reference gene primers within the assay. To quantify the absolute abundance of each unique TCRbeta CDR3 rearrangement, sequence reads were collapsed and filtered. For each sample, productive Simpson clonality was calculated by taking the square root of Simpson's diversity index across productive rearrangements. Entries here come from immuneACCESS through TCRdb and include only in-frame sequences with V and J called. Some clones fail to appear in such tables; in the studies checked, an unresolved V gene covers under half of the shortfall, and the cause of the remainder is unknown. Clonal size and the V and J genes are those of that table, whereas D and trimming came from the DNA. This sample gives around 280,000 clones in total; around 84% of them show up just once. Together, the top ten hold 1.3% of the sample.

The chain is made from TRBV19 and TRBJ2-1, with the D gene not clear enough to name. This TCR was recovered from a man between 65 and 80 years old with acute or convalescent COVID-19. The sequenced sample consisted of peripheral blood. The CDR3 amino acid sequence is: CASSALFKARNEQFF. Read as DNA, the sequence is TGTGCCAGTAGTGCCCTTTTCAAAGCGCGCAATGAGCAGTTCTTC.